Listed below are T cell receptor beta chains from one sample, sequenced in a study of neoadjuvant anti-PD-1 for oral cavity cancer. Sequencing used immunoSEQ multiplex PCR; TCRdb keeps in-frame clones, though not all of them. The table shows 9,000 to 9,500 clones, with about 68% occurring only once. Source: tumor tissue, taken before nivolumab (anti-PD-1) treatment. These TCRs come from a person between 40 and 79 years old with oral cavity squamous cell carcinoma. CDR3s include the opening cysteine and the closing phenylalanine or tryptophan. D genes are given only for firm matches. Expanded clones are given a class, and other clones once, few, many or no size at all.

CDR3 DNA	CDR3 protein	clone size	V gene	J gene	D gene
TGTGCCAGCAGTTTAACAGGGGGCACAGGGACTGAAGCTTTCTTT	CASSLTGGTGTEAFF	few	TRBV27	TRBJ1-1	TRBD1
TGTGCCAGTTCGGCCAGGGAGAATGAAAAACTGTTTTTT	CASSARENEKLFF	NA	TRBV19	TRBJ1-4	NA
TGCGCCAGCAGCTCCCCCCCCTACGGACAGTACTTC	CASSSPPYGQYF	NA	TRBV5-1	TRBJ2-7	NA
TGTGCCACCAGCAGATCGGGACTAGTCAACCCTCAAGAGACCCAGTACTTC	CATSRSGLVNPQETQYF	NA	TRBV15	TRBJ2-5	TRBD2
TGTGCCAGCAGTCGGGCGGGGGCCCGGGATACTGAAGCTTTCTTT	CASSRAGARDTEAFF	NA	TRBV6-5	TRBJ1-1	NA
TGTGCCAGTAGTATAGGAGGACAGGGGGTTGGTCAGCCCCAGCATTTT	CASSIGGQGVGQPQHF	once	TRBV19	TRBJ1-5	TRBD1
TGTGCCAGCACACTCACTAGCGGGAGTATGAATGAGCAGTTCTTC	CASTLTSGSMNEQFF	NA	TRBV6-1	TRBJ2-1	TRBD2
TGTGCCAGCAGTTCGGGCGACAGGACTTACACAGATACGCAGTATTTT	CASSSGDRTYTDTQYF	NA	TRBV27	TRBJ2-3	NA
TGCAGCGTGGCCTCCGAGGGGTTTAGGTATGGCTACACCTTC	CSVASEGFRYGYTF	few	TRBV29-1	TRBJ1-2	NA
TGTGCCAGCAGCTCTAGGGCAGAGCGGTTCACTGAAGCTTTCTTT	CASSSRAERFTEAFF	NA	TRBV7-9	TRBJ1-1	NA
TGTGCCAGCAGTGAAGAGTTAGCTGGCCAATATGGCTACACCTTC	CASSEELAGQYGYTF	NA	TRBV2	TRBJ1-2	NA
TGCGCCAGCAGTACCGGGACTAGCGGGGTTGATACGCAGTATTTT	CASSTGTSGVDTQYF	NA	TRBV10-2	TRBJ2-3	TRBD2
TGCGCCAGCAGCTGGGGTCCGGGGGATAACATTCAGTACTTC	CASSWGPGDNIQYF	NA	TRBV5-1	TRBJ2-4	NA
TGTGCCAGCAGCTTAATAGGTTCGAGACGGCAAGAGACCCAGTACTTC	CASSLIGSRRQETQYF	NA	TRBV7-6	TRBJ2-5	NA
TGTGCCAGCAGCGTAGGGACACCAGAAGCTTTCTTT	CASSVGTPEAFF	NA	TRBV11-2	TRBJ1-1	NA
TGTGCCAGCAGGGGGGACAGTATCAATCAGCCCCAGCATTTT	CASRGDSINQPQHF	NA	TRBV2	TRBJ1-5	TRBD1
TGTGCCAGCAGCACGCCGGGACCAAGCACAGATACGCAGTATTTT	CASSTPGPSTDTQYF	NA	TRBV21-1	TRBJ2-3	NA
TGTGCCAGTAGTAGCTTCCGGGGGACTGAAGCTTTCTTT	CASSSFRGTEAFF	NA	TRBV19	TRBJ1-1	NA
TGTGCCAGTAGTATCCGACCCCCCGCCTCGAACACTGAAGCTTTCTTT	CASSIRPPASNTEAFF	NA	TRBV19	TRBJ1-1	NA
TGTGCCAGCAGCCCCCCGGGTATCGGTTCCCGCTATGGCTACACCTTC	CASSPPGIGSRYGYTF	NA	TRBV28	TRBJ1-2	NA
TGTGCCTGGAGTCAGGACGAGAACTATGGCTACACCTTC	CAWSQDENYGYTF	once	TRBV30	TRBJ1-2	NA
TGTGCCAGCAGCATCTACCACTGGACAGGGGGAAACACCATATATTTT	CASSIYHWTGGNTIYF	NA	TRBV13	TRBJ1-3	TRBD1
TGTGCCAGCAGACAAACAGGGGGCAGTGGCTACGAGCAGTACTTC	CASRQTGGSGYEQYF	NA	TRBV7-2	TRBJ2-7	TRBD1
TGTGCCAGTAGAAGGGCTAGCGGGAGGCTCTACAATGAGCAGTTCTTC	CASRRASGRLYNEQFF	NA	TRBV19	TRBJ2-1	TRBD2
TGTGCCAGTAGTATCGGAGGTGGCCAGAGGGAGTCTTTCTTT	CASSIGGGQRESFF	NA	TRBV19	TRBJ1-1	NA
TGTGCCAGCAGTGAAGCTCGGGGCTCCAACTATGGCTACACCTTC	CASSEARGSNYGYTF	NA	TRBV2	TRBJ1-2	NA
TGTGCCAGCTCACCAATACAGGGGAGCTACACCTTC	CASSPIQGSYTF	NA	TRBV18	TRBJ1-2	TRBD1
TGTGCCAGCAGCTTAATAGGCGAAGCTTTCTTT	CASSLIGEAFF	NA	TRBV11-2	TRBJ1-1	NA
TGTGCCAGCAGCTTCGGAGCGGAACGCGTAGATACGCAGTATTTT	CASSFGAERVDTQYF	NA	TRBV7-9	TRBJ2-3	NA
TGTGCCAGCAGTCTCAGGCACAATCAGCCCCAGCATTTT	CASSLRHNQPQHF	NA	TRBV6-5	TRBJ1-5	NA
TGTGCCAGCAGTGAATTCCAGGGGAATCAGCCCCAGCATTTT	CASSEFQGNQPQHF	few	TRBV2	TRBJ1-5	NA
TGTGCCAGCAGTCGCGACAGGATTGCCTACAATGAGCAGTTCTTC	CASSRDRIAYNEQFF	NA	TRBV27	TRBJ2-1	NA
TGTGCCAGCAGCCAAGGACCTAACACTGAAGCTTTCTTT	CASSQGPNTEAFF	NA	TRBV7-6	TRBJ1-1	NA
TGTGCCAGCAGCTTAGCCGGGACTAGCGGGGTCGGGGGCACCGGGGAGCTGTTTTTT	CASSLAGTSGVGGTGELFF	NA	TRBV7-8	TRBJ2-2	TRBD2
TGTGCCTGGAGTGTATTCGAAACGTCGGCTAACTATGGCTACACCTTC	CAWSVFETSANYGYTF	NA	TRBV30	TRBJ1-2	NA
TGTGCCAGCAGCCAAGGGACGGCAGATACGCAGTATTTT	CASSQGTADTQYF	few	TRBV4-2	TRBJ2-3	NA
TGTGCCAGCAGTGAGGCAGGGGAAAACCAAGAGACCCAGTACTTC	CASSEAGENQETQYF	NA	TRBV25-1	TRBJ2-5	NA
TGTGCCAGTAGTGGCTGGACAGGGGCAAATCAGCCCCAGCATTTT	CASSGWTGANQPQHF	few	TRBV19	TRBJ1-5	TRBD1
TGTGCCAGCAGCCTCGGGACAGCTCAAGAGACCCAGTACTTC	CASSLGTAQETQYF	NA	TRBV7-8	TRBJ2-5	TRBD1
TGTGCCAGCAGCACCAGGGGTGGAAACACCATATATTTT	CASSTRGGNTIYF	NA	TRBV9	TRBJ1-3	NA
TGCGCCAGCAGATTGAACCTATTACAGGGGGCGGTGGAGACCCAGTACTTC	CASRLNLLQGAVETQYF	NA	TRBV5-1	TRBJ2-5	TRBD1
TGTGCCAGCACCCTACTTCTACGGACTGAAGCTTTCTTT	CASTLLLRTEAFF	few	TRBV28	TRBJ1-1	NA
TGCAGCGTTGAAGATCAGGGAGATACGCAGTATTTT	CSVEDQGDTQYF	once	TRBV29-1	TRBJ2-3	NA
TGTGCCAGCAGCTCAGCCTGGGACGGAAGAGCTATCGAGCAGTACTTC	CASSSAWDGRAIEQYF	NA	TRBV13	TRBJ2-7	NA
TGCAGCGTTGTCCGGGAGTCCTACGAGCAGTACTTC	CSVVRESYEQYF	NA	TRBV29-1	TRBJ2-7	NA
TGTGCCACCAGACGGGCGACAGGGGGCTACGAGCAGTACTTC	CATRRATGGYEQYF	few	TRBV15	TRBJ2-7	TRBD1
TGCGCCAGCAGCTTGTCTTCTGGGTCGAACTATGGCTACACCTTC	CASSLSSGSNYGYTF	NA	TRBV5-1	TRBJ1-2	NA
TGTGCCAGTACCACCGAAACCGGGGGCGCGGTAGATGGCTACACCTTC	CASTTETGGAVDGYTF	medium-sized	TRBV19	TRBJ1-2	NA
TGTGCCAGTAGTACCTACACTAGCGGGCCCGGTGGAGAGCAGTTCTTC	CASSTYTSGPGGEQFF	NA	TRBV19	TRBJ2-1	TRBD2
TGTGCCAGCAGCCTAGCCCTTTTAACCTACGAGCAGTACTTC	CASSLALLTYEQYF	once	TRBV11-2	TRBJ2-7	NA
TGTGCCACCAGCAGAGATCCTTCCGGGACTAGCGTCTCCTACGAGCAGTACTTC	CATSRDPSGTSVSYEQYF	NA	TRBV15	TRBJ2-7	TRBD2
TGTGCCAGCAGCCCCGGGGGCGGATCACCCCTCCACTTT	CASSPGGGSPLHF	NA	TRBV14	TRBJ1-6	NA